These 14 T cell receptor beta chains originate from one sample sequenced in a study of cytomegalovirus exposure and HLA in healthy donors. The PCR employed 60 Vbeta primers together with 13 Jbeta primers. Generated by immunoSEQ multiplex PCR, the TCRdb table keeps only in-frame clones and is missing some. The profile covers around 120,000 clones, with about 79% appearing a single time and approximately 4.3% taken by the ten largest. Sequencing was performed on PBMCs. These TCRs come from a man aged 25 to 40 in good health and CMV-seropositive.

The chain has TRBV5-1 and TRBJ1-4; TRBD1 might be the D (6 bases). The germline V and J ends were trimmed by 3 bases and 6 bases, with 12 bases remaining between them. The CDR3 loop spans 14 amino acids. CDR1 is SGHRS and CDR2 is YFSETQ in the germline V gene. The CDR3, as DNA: TGCGCCAGCAGCTCGGACAGTGGATATGAAAAACTGTTTTTT. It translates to CASSSDSGYEKLFF.

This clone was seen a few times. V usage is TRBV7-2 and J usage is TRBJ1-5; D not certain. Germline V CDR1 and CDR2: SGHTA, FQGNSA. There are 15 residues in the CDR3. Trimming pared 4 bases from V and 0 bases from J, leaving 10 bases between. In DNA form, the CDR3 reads TGTGCCAGCAGCTCCCAAATAGTTAGCAATCAGCCCCAGCATTTT. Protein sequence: CASSSQIVSNQPQHF.

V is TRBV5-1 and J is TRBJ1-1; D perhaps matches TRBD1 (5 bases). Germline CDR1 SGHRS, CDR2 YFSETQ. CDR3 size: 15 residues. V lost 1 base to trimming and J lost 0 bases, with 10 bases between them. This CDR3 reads CASSLFQGMNTEAFF. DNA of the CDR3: TGCGCCAGCAGCTTGTTTCAGGGTATGAACACTGAAGCTTTCTTT.

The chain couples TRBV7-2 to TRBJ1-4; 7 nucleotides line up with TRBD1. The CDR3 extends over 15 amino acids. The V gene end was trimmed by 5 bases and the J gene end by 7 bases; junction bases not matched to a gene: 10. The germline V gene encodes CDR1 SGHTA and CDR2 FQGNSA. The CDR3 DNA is TGTGCCAGCAGCCTGGGAGACAGGGAACCTGAAAAACTGTTTTTT. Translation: CASSLGDREPEKLFF.

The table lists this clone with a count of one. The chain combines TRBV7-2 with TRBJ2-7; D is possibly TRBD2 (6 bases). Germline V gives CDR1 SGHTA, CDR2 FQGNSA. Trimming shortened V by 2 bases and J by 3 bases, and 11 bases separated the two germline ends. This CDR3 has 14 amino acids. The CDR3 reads CASSLLLRDYEQYF. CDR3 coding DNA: TGTGCCAGCAGCTTATTATTGCGGGACTACGAGCAGTACTTC.

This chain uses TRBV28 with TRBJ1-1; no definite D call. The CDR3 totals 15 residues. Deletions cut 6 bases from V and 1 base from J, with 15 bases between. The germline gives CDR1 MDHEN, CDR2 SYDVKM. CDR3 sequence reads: CASSLTRRANTEAFF. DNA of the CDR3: TGTGCCAGCAGCCTAACGAGGAGGGCGAACACTGAAGCTTTCTTT.

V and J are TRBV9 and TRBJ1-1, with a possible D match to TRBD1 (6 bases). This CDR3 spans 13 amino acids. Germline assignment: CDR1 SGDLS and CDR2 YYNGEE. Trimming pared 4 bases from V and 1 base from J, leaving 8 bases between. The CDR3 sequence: CASSLGQNTEAFF. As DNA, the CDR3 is TGTGCCAGCAGCCTGGGACAGAACACTGAAGCTTTCTTT.

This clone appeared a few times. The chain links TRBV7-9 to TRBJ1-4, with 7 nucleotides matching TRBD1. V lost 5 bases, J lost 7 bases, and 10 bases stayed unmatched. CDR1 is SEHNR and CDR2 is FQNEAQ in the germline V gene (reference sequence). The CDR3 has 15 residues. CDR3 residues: CASSTRQGWGEKLFF. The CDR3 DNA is TGTGCCAGCAGCACCCGACAGGGCTGGGGTGAAAAACTGTTTTTT. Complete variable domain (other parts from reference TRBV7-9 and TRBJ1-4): DTGVSQNPRHKITKRGQNVTFRCDPISEHNRLYWYRQTLGQGPEFLTYFQNEAQLEKSRLLSDRFSAERPKGSFSTLEIQRTEQGDSAMYLCASSTRQGWGEKLFFGSGTQLSVL.

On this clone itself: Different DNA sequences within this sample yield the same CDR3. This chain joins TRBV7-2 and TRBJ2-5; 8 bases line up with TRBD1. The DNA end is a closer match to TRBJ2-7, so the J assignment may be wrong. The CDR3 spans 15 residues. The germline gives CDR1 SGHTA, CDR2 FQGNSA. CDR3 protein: CASSLWAGGTYEQYF. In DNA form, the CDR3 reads TGTGCCAGCAGCTTATGGGCAGGGGGCACCTACGAGCAGTACTTC.

The CDR3 here is CASRGGGITDTQYF. CDR3 sequence (DNA): TGTGCCAGCAGGGGGGGAGGCATCACAGATACGCAGTATTTT. This chain joins TRBV5-6 and TRBJ2-3; tentatively, D is TRBD2 (6 bases). V lost 5 bases and J lost 2, with 12 bases in between. The CDR3 spans 14 residues. Germline-derived CDR1 and CDR2 are SGHDT and YYEEEE. Combining the CDR3 with reference TRBV5-6 and TRBJ2-3 gives the whole variable domain DAGVTQSPTHLIKTRGQQVTLRCSPKSGHDTVSWYQQALGQGPQFIFQYYEEEERQRGNFPDRFSGHQFPNYSSELNVNALLLGDSALYLCASRGGGITDTQYFGPGTRLTVL.

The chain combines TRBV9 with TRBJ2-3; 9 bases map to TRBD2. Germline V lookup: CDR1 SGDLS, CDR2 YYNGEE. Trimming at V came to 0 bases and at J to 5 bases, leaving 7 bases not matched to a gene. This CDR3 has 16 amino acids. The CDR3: CASSVGIAGEIDTQYF. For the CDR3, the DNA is TGTGCCAGCAGCGTAGGGATAGCGGGAGAAATAGATACGCAGTATTTT.

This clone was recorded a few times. Here the CDR3 reads CASSPTAHYTDTQYF. CDR3 nucleotide sequence: TGTGCCAGCAGCCCGACAGCTCATTACACAGATACGCAGTATTTT. V usage is TRBV7-9 and J usage is TRBJ2-3, with D perhaps TRBD1 (5 bases). Germline assignment: CDR1 SEHNR and CDR2 FQNEAQ (reference sequence). The V gene lost 5 bases and the J gene lost 2 bases, with 14 bases spanning the gap. This CDR3 has 15 amino acids.

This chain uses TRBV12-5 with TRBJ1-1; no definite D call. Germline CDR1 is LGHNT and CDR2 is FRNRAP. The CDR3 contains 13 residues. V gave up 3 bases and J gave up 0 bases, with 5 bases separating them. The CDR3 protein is CASGFSVNTEAFF. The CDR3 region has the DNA TGTGCTAGTGGTTTTTCAGTGAACACTGAAGCTTTCTTT.

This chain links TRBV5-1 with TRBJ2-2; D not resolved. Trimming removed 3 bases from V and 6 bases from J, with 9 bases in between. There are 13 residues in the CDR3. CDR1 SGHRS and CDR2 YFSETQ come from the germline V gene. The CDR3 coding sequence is TGCGCCAGCAGCTCAGGTTTCGCCGGGGAGCTGTTTTTT. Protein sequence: CASSSGFAGELFF.